What follows are 28 T cell receptor beta chains derived from one specimen sequenced in a study of T cell repertoires in cytomegalovirus infection (dated by TCRdb to about 2019). Data came from an Illumina HiSeq 1500. TCRdb reworked the public reads: Q25 trimming with fastp, MiXCR clone assembly, productive beta chains retained. Records with the same CDR3 protein are collapsed into one entry carrying the most frequent genes and DNA. For this sample the table gives approximately 750,000 distinct CDR3 sequences, of which roughly a third were detected only once. The top ten constitute roughly 2.8% of the sample. Sequenced input: PBMCs. The origin of the receptors is a human donor in good health (CMV status not recorded). Some clones in this sample may be carry-over from other donors' samples.

This clonotype has only a few counts. V gene TRBV24-1 combines with J gene TRBJ1-2; 7 bases line up with TRBD1. The CDR3 is 13 residues long. Germline assignment: CDR1 KGHDR and CDR2 SFDVKD. V gave up 7 bases and J gave up 1 base; unmatched junction bases: 2. Here the CDR3 DNA reads TGTGCCACCAGCGGGACAGATAACTATGGCTACACCTTC. This sequence encodes CATSGTDNYGYTF.

The rearrangement links TRBV27 to TRBJ2-7; D is undetermined. Trimming pared 2 bases from V and 6 bases from J, leaving 17 bases between. The length of the CDR3 is 15 residues. Germline values: CDR1 MNHEY, CDR2 SMNVEV (reference sequence). CDR3 residues: CASSLRQVTSLEQYF. CDR3 bases: TGTGCCAGCAGTTTACGTCAGGTCACTTCCCTCGAGCAGTACTTC.

Written as DNA, the CDR3 is TGTGCCAGCAGTTTCTACTCGAGGAGCACAGATACGCAGTATTTT. Translated: CASSFYSRSTDTQYF. The V gene is TRBV28, the J gene TRBJ2-3; D gene uncertain. The CDR3 spans 15 residues. Germline values: CDR1 MDHEN, CDR2 SYDVKM. V gave up 3 bases and J gave up 0 bases, with 10 bases separating them. The whole variable domain, remainder taken from reference TRBV28 and TRBJ2-3, is DVKVTQSSRYLVKRTGEKVFLECVQDMDHENMFWYRQDPGLGLRLIYFSYDVKMKEKGDIPEGYSVSREKKERFSLILESASTNQTSMYLCASSFYSRSTDTQYFGPGTRLTVL.

This clonotype has just a few counts. The chain links TRBV27 to TRBJ2-5, with 7 bases fitting TRBD1. Germline loops: CDR1 MNHEY, CDR2 SMNVEV (reference sequence). V was clipped by 4 bases and J by 1 base; unmatched bases: 6. The CDR3 length is 15 residues. CDR3 in DNA: TGTGCCAGCAGTTGGGCCGGACAGGCCCAAGAGACCCAGTACTTC. It translates to CASSWAGQAQETQYF.

J is TRBJ2-2 and V is TRBV10-3; 12 positions match TRBD2. V gave up 4 bases and J gave up 6 bases; unmatched junction bases: 0. CDR1 and CDR2 from the germline V gene are ENHRY and SYGVKD. The CDR3 sequence is 14 residues long. CDR3 sequence reads: CAISGLAGAGELFF. In nucleotides, the CDR3 is TGTGCCATCAGTGGACTAGCGGGAGCCGGGGAGCTGTTTTTT.

This clonotype was found a few times. V and J are TRBV7-8 and TRBJ2-4, with TRBD2 matching over 8 bases. Trimming cost V 0 bases and J 0 bases; bases outside gene matches: 19. CDR3 size: 22 residues. Germline lookup yields CDR1 SGHVS and CDR2 FQNEAQ. CDR3 loop: CASSLAEAASGPPALAKNIQYF. The CDR3 DNA follows: TGTGCCAGCAGCTTAGCGGAGGCTGCTAGCGGGCCGCCCGCTCTAGCCAAAAACATTCAGTACTTC.

The gene calls are TRBV29-1 and TRBJ1-1; TRBD1 is a possible D gene (5 bases). The CDR3 consists of 11 residues. Deletions cut 5 bases from V and 1 base from J, with 5 bases between. Germline CDR1 is SQVTM and CDR2 is ANQGSEA. The CDR3, as DNA: TGCAGCGTTCAGGGGAACACTGAAGCTTTCTTT. This encodes CSVQGNTEAFF.

This clonotype was observed a handful of times. The CDR3 DNA reads as TGTGCCAGCAGCTCGGAGCAGGGGCGGACAGATACGCAGTATTTT. Translated: CASSSEQGRTDTQYF. The chain links TRBV7-6 to TRBJ2-3, with D perhaps TRBD1 (6 bases). The CDR3 loop spans 15 amino acids. Germline V gene data show CDR1 as SGHVS and CDR2 as FNYEAQ. Trimming removed 4 bases at V and 3 bases at J, with 14 bases between.

The chain employs TRBV6-6 and TRBJ2-6; D ambiguous. Germline V CDR1 and CDR2: MNHNY, SVGAGI (reference sequence). The CDR3 is 14 residues long. Trimming cost V 9 bases and J 0 bases, with 9 bases left between them. CDR3 residues: CASQSNSGANVLTF. CDR3 bases: TGTGCCAGTCAGTCTAACTCTGGGGCCAACGTCCTGACTTTC.

There are a few counts of this clonotype. The chain is built from TRBV5-1 and TRBJ2-5; possible D gene TRBD1, 6 bases. V lost 4 bases and J lost 1, with 17 bases in between. Germline CDR1 is SGHRS and CDR2 is YFSETQ. CDR3 length equals 16 residues. This CDR3 is CASSPGTHRVQETQYF. In DNA form, the CDR3 reads TGCGCCAGCAGCCCTGGGACACACCGCGTCCAAGAGACCCAGTACTTC.

The sample holds a few counts of this clonotype. The V and J genes are TRBV19 and TRBJ1-1; 8 positions match TRBD1. V was pared by 11 bases and J by 0 bases, with 14 bases of the junction left unmatched. Germline CDR1 and CDR2: LNHDA and SQIVND (reference sequence). This CDR3 spans 16 amino acids. The CDR3 region has the DNA TGTGCCGTATTGACAGGGGCTCGTACTATGAACACTGAAGCTTTCTTT. Residues: CAVLTGARTMNTEAFF.

The sample holds a few counts of this clonotype. V and J are TRBV6-1 and TRBJ2-7; 11 bases line up with TRBD1. The ends lost 6 bases at V and 2 bases at J; junction bases unmatched: 3. The CDR3 consists of 14 residues. From germline, CDR1 is MNHNS and CDR2 SASEGT. CDR3 residues: CASRGDRGTYEQYF. CDR3 nucleotide sequence: TGTGCCAGCAGGGGGGACAGGGGGACCTACGAGCAGTACTTC.

This clonotype has a handful of counts. The chain uses TRBV4-2 and TRBJ2-7; possible D gene TRBD2, 6 bases. The V and J ends lost 0 bases and 1 base respectively, with 13 bases between them. Looked up from germline, CDR1 is LGHNA and CDR2 is YNFKEQ. CDR3 length: 16 residues. The CDR3 region has the DNA TGTGCCAGCAGCCAAGATCGGTCAGGAGGGTCCTACGAGCAGTACTTC. Protein product: CASSQDRSGGSYEQYF.

In this sample, this clonotype turned up a few times. J is TRBJ2-3 and V is TRBV5-6, with 11 bases aligning to TRBD2. CDR1 and CDR2 from the germline V gene are SGHDT and YYEEEE. The J segment lost 1 base and the V segment lost 0 bases, leaving 10 bases of the junction unmatched. The CDR3 is 19 residues long. This CDR3 reads CASSLVVAGGRFGTDTQYF. The CDR3 coding sequence is TGTGCCAGCAGCTTGGTAGTAGCGGGGGGGCGTTTTGGCACAGATACGCAGTATTTT. Based on the CDR3 plus reference TRBV5-6 and TRBJ2-3, the full variable domain is DAGVTQSPTHLIKTRGQQVTLRCSPKSGHDTVSWYQQALGQGPQFIFQYYEEEERQRGNFPDRFSGHQFPNYSSELNVNALLLGDSALYLCASSLVVAGGRFGTDTQYFGPGTRLTVL.

In this sample, this clonotype turned up a few times. The chain uses TRBV2 and TRBJ1-3; tentatively, D is TRBD1 (6 bases). Trimming cost V 10 bases and J 4 bases, with 26 bases left between them. Germline V gives CDR1 SNHLY, CDR2 FYNNEI. The CDR3 consists of 17 residues. The CDR3 here is CATRLTGLPGEGNTIYF. The CDR3 DNA reads as TGTGCCACCAGACTGACAGGCCTGCCAGGAGAAGGAAACACCATATATTTT.

This clonotype was seen only a few times. This rearrangement joins TRBV5-1 to TRBJ1-1; D uncertain. Germline V gene sequence: CDR1 SGHRS, CDR2 YFSETQ. The CDR3 spans 16 residues. V was trimmed by 3 bases and J by 1 base, leaving 16 bases between them. The CDR3 protein is CASSSGGTGRNTEAFF. In DNA, the CDR3 is TGCGCCAGCAGCTCCGGTGGTACCGGAAGGAACACTGAAGCTTTCTTT.

DNA of the CDR3: TGTGCCAGCAGCCATTTATCTGAAGCTTTCTTT. Encoded protein: CASSHLSEAFF. This sequence joins TRBV7-4 and TRBJ1-1; D is undetermined. The CDR3 contains 11 residues. The germline CDR1 and CDR2 sequences are SGHVT and SQSDAQ. The V end lost 5 bases, the J end lost 6 bases, and 7 bases lay between the germline ends.

This clonotype was seen a single time. This CDR3 fails to terminate in the conserved phenylalanine or tryptophan, so it likely reflects a read error. The rearrangement joins TRBV20-1 to TRBJ2-3; TRBD2 might be the D (5 bases). Germline V gene data show CDR1 as DFQATT and CDR2 as SNEGSKA (reference sequence). V lost 3 bases and J 4 bases, leaving 14 bases between the germline ends. CDR3 length equals 14 residues. In DNA, the CDR3 is TGCAGTGCTAGCTCCTTAATGAGGGCAGATACGCAGTATTTG. It encodes CSASSLMRADTQYL.

V usage is TRBV3-1 and J usage is TRBJ2-2; D is undetermined. The CDR3 is 15 residues long. Per the germline V gene, CDR1 is LGHDT and CDR2 is YNNKEL (reference sequence). Trimming shortened V by 2 bases and J by 4 bases, and 11 bases separated the two germline ends. The CDR3 DNA reads as TGTGCCAGCAGCCAAAGGGCGTCCTCCACCGGGGAGCTGTTTTTT. Translation: CASSQRASSTGELFF.

This clonotype appeared a few times. The chain links TRBV11-2 to TRBJ2-1; D ambiguous. Deletions cut 5 bases from V and 8 bases from J, with 16 bases between. The CDR3 has 14 residues. CDR1 is SGHAT and CDR2 is FQNNGV in the germline V gene. The CDR3 DNA is TGTGCCAGCAGCACTACAATTAACGCGGATGAGCAGTTCTTC. As protein: CASSTTINADEQFF.

There are many counts of this clonotype. The genes are TRBV7-2 and TRBJ2-1; a possible D gene is TRBD1 (6 bases). Per the germline V gene, CDR1 is SGHTA and CDR2 is FQGNSA. CDR3 length equals 16 residues. Trimming removed 3 bases at V and 0 bases at J, with 12 bases between. The CDR3 DNA reads as TGTGCCAGCAGCTTTGGAAGGGGGAGCTCCTACAATGAGCAGTTCTTC. This translates into CASSFGRGSSYNEQFF. Together with reference TRBV7-2 and TRBJ2-1, the CDR3 gives the full variable domain: GAGVSQSPSNKVTEKGKDVELRCDPISGHTALYWYRQSLGQGLEFLIYFQGNSAPDKSGLPSDRFSAERTGGSVSTLTIQRTQQEDSAVYLCASSFGRGSSYNEQFFGPGTRLTVL.

This clonotype was counted only a few times. V gene TRBV15 combines with J gene TRBJ2-7; no clear D gene. The CDR3 totals 13 residues. Germline assignment: CDR1 LNHNV and CDR2 YYDKDF (reference sequence). The V and J ends lost 0 bases and 3 bases respectively, with 6 bases between them. In DNA, the CDR3 is TGTGCCACCAGCAGAGATCCTTTCTACGAGCAGTACTTC. This gives the protein CATSRDPFYEQYF. Full variable domain (missing parts from reference TRBV15 and TRBJ2-7): DAMVIQNPRYQVTQFGKPVTLSCSQTLNHNVMYWYQQKSSQAPKLLFHYYDKDFNNEADTPDNFQSRRPNTSFCFLDIRSPGLGDTAMYLCATSRDPFYEQYFGPGTRLTVT.

This sequence joins TRBV19 and TRBJ2-2, with 12 nucleotides matching TRBD2. Germline V gives CDR1 LNHDA, CDR2 SQIVND (reference sequence). This CDR3 region has 17 residues. The trim removed 7 bases at V and 7 bases at J, leaving 13 bases unmatched. The CDR3 nucleotides read TGTGCCAGTACCGGTGGGGCTAGCGGGAGGGCCAGCGGGGAGCTGTTTTTT. This gives the protein CASTGGASGRASGELFF.

This clonotype was seen a handful of times. The chain couples TRBV6-5 to TRBJ2-1, with D perhaps TRBD2 (5 bases). Germline V lookup: CDR1 MNHEY, CDR2 SVGAGI. This CDR3 region has 13 residues. V lost 7 bases to trimming and J lost 6 bases, with 13 bases between them. The CDR3 nucleotides read TGTGCCAGCAAGAGGGCTGGTCGCAATGAGCAGTTCTTC. Encoded protein: CASKRAGRNEQFF.

The chain employs TRBV12-3 or TRBV12-4 and TRBJ1-1; D may be TRBD1 (5 bases). V lost 4 bases and J 10 bases, leaving 25 bases between the germline ends. The CDR3 spans 16 residues. Written as DNA, the CDR3 is TGTGCCAGCAGTTACTACCCACGGGACCCCCCGAAGGGAGCTTTCTTT. Translating gives CASSYYPRDPPKGAFF.

The V and J genes are TRBV28 and TRBJ1-1; 7 bases map to TRBD1. The CDR3 has 16 amino acids. V lost 7 bases, J lost 10 bases, and 21 bases stayed unmatched. Germline values: CDR1 MDHEN, CDR2 SYDVKM. The DNA of the CDR3 is TGTGCCAGCACCTCAGGGGGGCAGGGCTTCTCCCGGGGAGCTTTCTTT. Translating gives CASTSGGQGFSRGAFF.

This clonotype was recorded once. The CDR3 does not end in the conserved phenylalanine or tryptophan, so this is likely a read error. This chain uses TRBV28 with TRBJ1-6; D is undetermined. Germline CDR1 and CDR2: MDHEN and SYDVKM. V was clipped by 5 bases and J by 9 bases, with 20 bases between them. The CDR3 consists of 16 residues. The CDR3 protein is CASSPDLRAVSSPLHL. DNA of the CDR3: TGTGCCAGCAGTCCAGACCTCCGGGCCGTTAGTTCACCCCTCCACTTG.

The chain employs TRBV28 and TRBJ1-1, with 8 nucleotides matching TRBD1. Looked up from germline, CDR1 is MDHEN and CDR2 is SYDVKM. After removal of 5 bases from V and 8 bases from J, the junction contained 4 bases not matched to a gene. CDR3 length: 12 amino acids. CDR3 coding DNA: TGTGCCAGCAGTCCCCGGGACAGGGAAGCTTTCTTT. It encodes CASSPRDREAFF. Using reference TRBV28 and TRBJ1-1 for the parts outside the CDR3, the full variable domain is DVKVTQSSRYLVKRTGEKVFLECVQDMDHENMFWYRQDPGLGLRLIYFSYDVKMKEKGDIPEGYSVSREKKERFSLILESASTNQTSMYLCASSPRDREAFFGQGTRLTVV.